These T cell receptor beta chains were read from a single sample in a study of cytomegalovirus exposure and HLA in healthy donors. TCRdb's table, derived via immunoSEQ multiplex PCR, lists solely in-frame clones and lacks some. The sample includes some 250,000 clones, around 88% seen only once; the top ten take 1% to 1.5%. The specimen was PBMCs. Every receptor here comes from a woman aged 25 to 39 in good health and CMV-seropositive. Each CDR3 is given with its conserved first and last residue. Fields, in order: V gene, clone size, J gene, D gene, CDR3 protein, CDR3 DNA. The D gene is left open where the match is weak. Not every row has a clone size; where given, it reads once, few, many or a size class.

TRBV19	few	TRBJ2-2	TRBD2	CASSIAGLAGNTGELFF	TGTGCCAGTAGTATAGCAGGACTAGCGGGGAACACCGGGGAGCTGTTTTTT
TRBV5-6	-	TRBJ2-7	-	CASSRPGVSYEQYF	TGTGCCAGCAGCAGGCCAGGGGTCTCCTACGAGCAGTACTTC
TRBV25-1	-	TRBJ1-4	-	CASSEYFNTGTTNEKLFF	TGTGCCAGCAGTGAATATTTCAATACCGGGACAACTAATGAAAAACTGTTTTTT
TRBV7-5	-	TRBJ2-3	-	CARSLAGTSGSTDTQYF	TGTGCCAGAAGCTTAGCCGGGACTAGCGGGAGTACAGATACGCAGTATTTT
TRBV6-5	-	TRBJ1-1	TRBD1	CASRSTGEPEAFF	TGTGCCAGCAGGTCGACAGGGGAACCTGAAGCTTTCTTT
TRBV5-1	-	TRBJ2-7	TRBD2	CASSLAQSGTSSYEQYF	TGCGCCAGCAGCTTGGCCCAGAGCGGGACGAGCTCCTACGAGCAGTACTTC
TRBV6-1	-	TRBJ2-7	-	CASSEGRDLIVPYEQYF	TGTGCCAGCAGTGAAGGACGCGACTTAATAGTTCCCTACGAGCAGTACTTC
TRBV19	-	TRBJ2-2	TRBD2	CASNSAGGPDTGELFF	TGTGCCAGTAACAGCGCGGGAGGGCCTGACACCGGGGAGCTGTTTTTT
TRBV29-1	-	TRBJ2-1	TRBD1	CSVVGQDNEQFF	TGCAGCGTTGTAGGACAGGATAATGAGCAGTTCTTC
TRBV10-1	-	TRBJ1-5	-	CASSETDGQPQHF	TGCGCCAGCAGTGAAACAGATGGTCAGCCCCAGCATTTT
TRBV5-4	-	TRBJ2-1	TRBD2	CASRSGLAGGEFF	TGTGCCAGCAGGAGCGGACTAGCGGGAGGGGAGTTCTTC
TRBV7-2	-	TRBJ2-5	TRBD1	CASSLRDRGRYGETQYF	TGTGCCAGCAGCCTCCGGGACAGGGGGCGCTATGGGGAGACCCAGTACTTC
TRBV30	-	TRBJ1-4	-	CAWSVTGGIGEKLFF	TGTGCCTGGAGTGTAACGGGGGGAATCGGTGAAAAACTGTTTTTT
TRBV2	-	TRBJ2-7	-	CASRSRTYYEQYF	TGTGCCAGCAGGTCGCGGACATACTACGAGCAGTACTTC
TRBV1	-	TRBJ2-3	-	CTSSQALPSCGNTDTQYF	TGCACCAGCAGCCAAGCGCTCCCGTCATGCGGGAACACAGATACGCAGTATTTT
TRBV27	-	TRBJ2-7	TRBD1	CASSLLRDRGYEQYF	TGTGCCAGCAGCTTACTCCGGGACAGGGGCTACGAGCAGTACTTC
TRBV4-2	-	TRBJ1-2	-	CASSQVGGDYGYTF	TGTGCCAGCAGCCAAGTTGGGGGGGACTATGGCTACACCTTC
TRBV2	-	TRBJ1-1	-	CASTPLATEAFF	TGTGCCAGCACTCCCCTGGCCACTGAAGCTTTCTTT
TRBV7-8	-	TRBJ2-7	TRBD2	CASSLARGGGAEQYF	TGTGCCAGCAGCTTAGCAAGGGGCGGGGGGGCCGAGCAGTACTTC
TRBV5-1	-	TRBJ2-2	TRBD1	CASSLDGQGDTGELFF	TGCGCCAGCAGCTTGGACGGACAGGGGGATACCGGGGAGCTGTTTTTT
TRBV14	-	TRBJ2-3	-	CASSLPPGVTQYF	TGTGCCAGCAGCCTGCCACCGGGAGTTACGCAGTATTTT
TRBV5-1	-	TRBJ2-5	-	CASSSTAGGETQYF	TGCGCCAGCAGCTCGACGGCAGGAGGAGAGACCCAGTACTTC
TRBV2	few	TRBJ1-5	-	CASSERGSQPQHF	TGTGCCAGCAGTGAGAGAGGGTCTCAGCCCCAGCATTTT
TRBV5-1	-	TRBJ2-7	-	CASSLVDGTYEQYF	TGCGCCAGCAGCTTAGTTGACGGGACCTACGAGCAGTACTTC
TRBV27	-	TRBJ1-2	-	CASSPISSYTPPHGYTF	TGTGCCAGCAGCCCAATCTCCAGTTACACGCCACCCCATGGCTACACCTTC
TRBV4-1	-	TRBJ2-7	TRBD2	CASSHAGGPYEQYF	TGCGCCAGCAGCCATGCGGGAGGGCCCTACGAGCAGTACTTC
TRBV28	-	TRBJ2-7	-	CASIQGPHEQYF	TGTGCCAGCATACAGGGTCCCCACGAGCAGTACTTC
TRBV19	-	TRBJ2-2	-	CASRGGPESVSGELFF	TGTGCCAGTAGAGGAGGTCCAGAATCCGTCTCCGGGGAGCTGTTTTTT
TRBV6-1	-	TRBJ2-5	TRBD1	CASRKLVDRGETQYF	TGTGCCAGCAGGAAACTTGTAGACAGGGGAGAGACCCAGTACTTC
TRBV18	-	TRBJ2-7	-	CASSKSYEQYF	TGTGCCAGCTCAAAGAGCTACGAGCAGTACTTC
TRBV20-1	once	TRBJ2-7	-	CSAKGLYEQYF	TGCAGTGCTAAAGGACTCTACGAGCAGTACTTC
TRBV19	-	TRBJ1-5	-	CASSVQYSNQPQHF	TGTGCCAGTAGTGTACAATATAGCAATCAGCCCCAGCATTTT
TRBV9	-	TRBJ2-7	-	CASRGDNYEQYF	TGTGCCAGCAGGGGGGACAACTACGAGCAGTACTTC
TRBV6-1	-	TRBJ2-6	-	CASSDRVGASGANVLTF	TGTGCCAGCAGTGACAGGGTTGGGGCTTCTGGGGCCAACGTCCTGACTTTC
TRBV6-1	-	TRBJ2-7	-	CASSSGTPDREQYF	TGTGCCAGCAGTTCCGGGACACCGGATAGAGAGCAGTACTTC
TRBV27	-	TRBJ1-5	TRBD1	CASRIPGQGFFQGQHF	TGTGCCAGCAGGATACCGGGACAGGGTTTTTTTCAGGGCCAGCATTTT
TRBV28	-	TRBJ1-3	-	CASSSRLYPGNTIYF	TGTGCCAGCAGTTCAAGACTTTACCCTGGAAACACCATATATTTT
TRBV5-1	-	TRBJ2-7	TRBD1	CASSLLTGGTYEQYF	TGCGCCAGCAGCTTGTTGACAGGGGGGACCTACGAGCAGTACTTC
TRBV5-1	few	TRBJ1-5	-	CASSPGSGNQPQHF	TGCGCCAGCAGCCCTGGAAGCGGCAATCAGCCCCAGCATTTT
TRBV11-2	-	TRBJ2-7	-	CASSLDYVQTSRTIIDEQYF	TGTGCCAGCAGCTTAGACTATGTCCAGACCTCGAGGACTATTATCGACGAGCAGTACTTC
TRBV6-1	-	TRBJ1-4	TRBD1	CASSAQGAGEKLFF	TGTGCCAGCAGTGCACAGGGGGCAGGAGAAAAACTGTTTTTT
TRBV7-8	-	TRBJ1-1	-	CASSREEAAFF	TGTGCCAGCAGCCGGGAGGAAGCGGCTTTCTTT